The entry that follows covers one TCR beta chain sequence. The sample originates from a study of cytotoxic CD8 clonotypes in ibrutinib-treated CLL. Some clones are missing from TCRdb's copy, which holds only in-frame ones; the method was immunoSEQ multiplex PCR. The sample yields approximately 25,000 clones, 55% to 75% seen once. The CDR3 is made up of 15 amino acids. Germline-derived CDR1 and CDR2 are SNHLY and FYNNEI. V was shortened by 4 bases and J by 5 bases, with 14 bases between the two germline ends. The rearrangement links TRBV2 to TRBJ2-2; no clear D. The input for sequencing was PBMCs, taken after 12 months of ibrutinib treatment. The receptor comes from a human donor with chronic lymphocytic leukemia. The CDR3: CASSVGYSRTGELFF. Here the CDR3 DNA reads TGTGCCAGCAGTGTGGGGTACAGTCGGACCGGGGAGCTGTTTTTT. The complete variable domain, with remaining parts taken from reference TRBV2 and TRBJ2-2, reads EPEVTQTPSHQVTQMGQEVILRCVPISNHLYFYWYRQILGQKVEFLVSFYNNEISEKSEIFDDQFSVERPDGSNFTLKIRSTKLEDSAMYFCASSVGYSRTGELFFGEGSRLTVL.